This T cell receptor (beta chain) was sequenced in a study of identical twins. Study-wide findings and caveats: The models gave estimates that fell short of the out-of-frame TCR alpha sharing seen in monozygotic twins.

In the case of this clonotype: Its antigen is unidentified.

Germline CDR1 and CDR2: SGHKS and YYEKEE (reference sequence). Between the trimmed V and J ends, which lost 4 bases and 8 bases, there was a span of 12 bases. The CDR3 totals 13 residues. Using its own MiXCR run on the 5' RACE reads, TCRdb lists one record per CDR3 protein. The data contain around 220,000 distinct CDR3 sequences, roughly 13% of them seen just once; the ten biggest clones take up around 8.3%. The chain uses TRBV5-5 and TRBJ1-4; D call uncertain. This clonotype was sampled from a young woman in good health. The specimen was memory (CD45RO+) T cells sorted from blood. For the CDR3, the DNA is TGTGCCAGCAGCCCGCCGCGAGGGGAAAAACTGTTTTTT. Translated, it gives CASSPPRGEKLFF.